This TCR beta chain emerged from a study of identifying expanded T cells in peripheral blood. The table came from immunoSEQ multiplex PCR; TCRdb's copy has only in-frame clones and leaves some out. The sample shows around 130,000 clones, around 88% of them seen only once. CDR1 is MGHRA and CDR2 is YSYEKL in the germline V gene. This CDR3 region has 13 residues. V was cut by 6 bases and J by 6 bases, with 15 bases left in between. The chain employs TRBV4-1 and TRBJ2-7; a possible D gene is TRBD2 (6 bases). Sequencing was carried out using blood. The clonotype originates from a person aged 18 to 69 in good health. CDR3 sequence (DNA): TGCGCCAGCAGTAGCGGCAGGGCGGCCGAGCAGTACTTC. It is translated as CASSSGRAAEQYF.